The entry below describes one TCR beta chain. The table came from immunoSEQ multiplex PCR; TCRdb's copy has only in-frame clones and leaves some out. The sample records 100,000 to 150,000 clones, 85% to 95% being singletons. This specimen comes from a study of control samples from healthy donors and cancer patients. Losses at the gene ends were 10 bases for V and 2 bases for J; bases not matched to a gene: 4. This CDR3 is 14 amino acids long. Germline V gene data show CDR1 as MNHEY and CDR2 as SVGAGI. This chain joins TRBV6-5 and TRBJ2-3; TRBD2 matches 12 bases. This clonotype originated in a young man in good health. Specimen: blood. The CDR3 here is CATRLAGDTDTQYF. Written as DNA, the CDR3 is TGTGCCACGAGACTAGCGGGGGACACAGATACGCAGTATTTT.